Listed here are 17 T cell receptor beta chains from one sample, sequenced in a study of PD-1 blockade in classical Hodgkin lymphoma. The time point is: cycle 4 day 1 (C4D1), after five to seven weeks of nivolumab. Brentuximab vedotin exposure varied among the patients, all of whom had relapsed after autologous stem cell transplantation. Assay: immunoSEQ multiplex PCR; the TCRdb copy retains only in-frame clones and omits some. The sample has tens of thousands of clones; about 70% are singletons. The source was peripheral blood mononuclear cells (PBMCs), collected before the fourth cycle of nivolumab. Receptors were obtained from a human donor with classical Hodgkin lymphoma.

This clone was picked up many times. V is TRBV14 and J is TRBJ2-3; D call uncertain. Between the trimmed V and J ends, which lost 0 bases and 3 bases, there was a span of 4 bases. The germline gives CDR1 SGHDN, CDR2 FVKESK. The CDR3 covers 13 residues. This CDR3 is CASSQDLTDTQYF. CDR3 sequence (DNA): TGTGCCAGCAGCCAAGATTTAACAGATACGCAGTATTTT.

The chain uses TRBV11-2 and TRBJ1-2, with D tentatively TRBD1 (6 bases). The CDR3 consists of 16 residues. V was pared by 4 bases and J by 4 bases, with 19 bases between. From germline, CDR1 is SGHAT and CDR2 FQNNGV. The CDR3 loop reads CASSSSWGRRGYGYTF. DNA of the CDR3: TGTGCCAGCAGCTCAAGCTGGGGGCGTAGAGGCTATGGCTACACCTTC.

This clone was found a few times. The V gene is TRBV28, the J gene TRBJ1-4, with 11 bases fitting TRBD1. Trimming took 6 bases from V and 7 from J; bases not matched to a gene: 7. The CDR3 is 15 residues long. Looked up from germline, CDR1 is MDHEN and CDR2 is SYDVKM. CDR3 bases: TGTGCCAGCAGCCCGGGGACAGGGGGGAGTGAAAAACTGTTTTTT. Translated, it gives CASSPGTGGSEKLFF.

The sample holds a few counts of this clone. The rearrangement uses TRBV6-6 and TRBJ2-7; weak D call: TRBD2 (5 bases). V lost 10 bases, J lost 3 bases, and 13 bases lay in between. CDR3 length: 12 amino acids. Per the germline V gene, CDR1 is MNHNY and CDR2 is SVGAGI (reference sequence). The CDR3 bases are TGTGCCACACGGGAAATCGGCTACGAGCAGTACTTC. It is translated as CATREIGYEQYF.

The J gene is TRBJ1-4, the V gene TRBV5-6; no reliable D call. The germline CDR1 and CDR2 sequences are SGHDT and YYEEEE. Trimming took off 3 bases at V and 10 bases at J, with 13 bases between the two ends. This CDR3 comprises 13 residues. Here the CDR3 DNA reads TGTGCCAGCAGCTCTTCTCTAATGGGAAAACTGTTTTTT. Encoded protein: CASSSSLMGKLFF.

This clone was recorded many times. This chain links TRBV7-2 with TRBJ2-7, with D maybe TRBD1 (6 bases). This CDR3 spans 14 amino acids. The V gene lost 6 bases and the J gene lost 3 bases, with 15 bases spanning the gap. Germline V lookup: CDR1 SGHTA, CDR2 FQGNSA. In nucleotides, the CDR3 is TGTGCCAGCAGGTGGGACATAGGTGACTACGAGCAGTACTTC. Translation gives CASRWDIGDYEQYF. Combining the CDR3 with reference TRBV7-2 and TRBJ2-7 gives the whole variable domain GAGVSQSPSNKVTEKGKDVELRCDPISGHTALYWYRQSLGQGLEFLIYFQGNSAPDKSGLPSDRFSAERTGGSVSTLTIQRTQQEDSAVYLCASRWDIGDYEQYFGPGTRLTVT.

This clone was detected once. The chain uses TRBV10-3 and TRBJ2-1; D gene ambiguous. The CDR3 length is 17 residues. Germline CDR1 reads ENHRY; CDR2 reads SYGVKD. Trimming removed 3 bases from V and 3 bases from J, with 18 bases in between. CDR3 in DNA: TGTGCCATCAGTGATCTCGCCGGGTCGGGTCACTACAATGAGCAGTTCTTC. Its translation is CAISDLAGSGHYNEQFF.

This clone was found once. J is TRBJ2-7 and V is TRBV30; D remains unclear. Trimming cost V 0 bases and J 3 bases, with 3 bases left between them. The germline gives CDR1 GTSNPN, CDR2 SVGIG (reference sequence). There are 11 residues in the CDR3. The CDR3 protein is CAWSVLYEQYF. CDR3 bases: TGTGCCTGGAGTGTCCTCTACGAGCAGTACTTC.

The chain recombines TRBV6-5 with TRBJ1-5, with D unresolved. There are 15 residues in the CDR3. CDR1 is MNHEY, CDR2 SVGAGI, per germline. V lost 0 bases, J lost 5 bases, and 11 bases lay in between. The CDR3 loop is CASSYSGQGYQPQHF. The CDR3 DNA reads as TGTGCCAGCAGTTACTCGGGTCAAGGATATCAGCCCCAGCATTTT.

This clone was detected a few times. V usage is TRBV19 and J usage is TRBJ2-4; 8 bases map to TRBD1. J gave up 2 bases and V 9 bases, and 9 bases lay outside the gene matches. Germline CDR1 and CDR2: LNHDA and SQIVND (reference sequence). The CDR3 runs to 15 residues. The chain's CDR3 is CASRAGGATKNIQYF. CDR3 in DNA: TGTGCCAGCCGGGCAGGGGGCGCAACCAAAAACATTCAGTACTTC.

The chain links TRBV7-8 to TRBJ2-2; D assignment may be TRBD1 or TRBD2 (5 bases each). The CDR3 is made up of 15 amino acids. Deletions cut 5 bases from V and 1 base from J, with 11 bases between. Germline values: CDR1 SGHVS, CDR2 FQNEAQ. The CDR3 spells CASSGWGKNTGELFF. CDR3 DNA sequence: TGTGCCAGCAGCGGTTGGGGGAAGAACACCGGGGAGCTGTTTTTT.

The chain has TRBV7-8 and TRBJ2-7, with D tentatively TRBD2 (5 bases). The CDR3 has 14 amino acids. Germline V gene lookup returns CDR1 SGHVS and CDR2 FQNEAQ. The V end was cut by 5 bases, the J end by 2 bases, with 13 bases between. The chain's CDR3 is CASSPEGLAYEQYF. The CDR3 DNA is TGTGCCAGCAGCCCCGAGGGTTTAGCCTACGAGCAGTACTTC.

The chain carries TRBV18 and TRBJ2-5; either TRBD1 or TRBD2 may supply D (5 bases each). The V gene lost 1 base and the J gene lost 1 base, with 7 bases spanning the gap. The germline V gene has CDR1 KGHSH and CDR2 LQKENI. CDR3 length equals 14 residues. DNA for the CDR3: TGTGCCAGCTCACCACGGGGGATCCAAGAGACCCAGTACTTC. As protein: CASSPRGIQETQYF.

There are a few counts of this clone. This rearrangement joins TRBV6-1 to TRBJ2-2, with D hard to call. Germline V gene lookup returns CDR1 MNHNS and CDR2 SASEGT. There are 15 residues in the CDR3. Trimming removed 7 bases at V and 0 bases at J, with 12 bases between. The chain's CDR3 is CASKLGLANTGELFF. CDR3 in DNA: TGTGCCAGCAAGCTAGGGTTGGCGAACACCGGGGAGCTGTTTTTT.

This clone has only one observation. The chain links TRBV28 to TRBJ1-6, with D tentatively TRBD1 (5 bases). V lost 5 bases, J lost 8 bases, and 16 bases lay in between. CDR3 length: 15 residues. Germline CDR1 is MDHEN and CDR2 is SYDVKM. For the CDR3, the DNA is TGTGCCAGCAGTCCGCGGGGCAGGACCCATTCACCCCTCCACTTT. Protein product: CASSPRGRTHSPLHF.

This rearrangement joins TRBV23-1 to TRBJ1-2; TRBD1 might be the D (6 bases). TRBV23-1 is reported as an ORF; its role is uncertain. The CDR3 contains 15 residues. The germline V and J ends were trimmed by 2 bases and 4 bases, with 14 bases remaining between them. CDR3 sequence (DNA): TGCGCCAGCAGTCAAATCTCGACAGGCAGCTATGGCTACACCTTC. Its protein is CASSQISTGSYGYTF.

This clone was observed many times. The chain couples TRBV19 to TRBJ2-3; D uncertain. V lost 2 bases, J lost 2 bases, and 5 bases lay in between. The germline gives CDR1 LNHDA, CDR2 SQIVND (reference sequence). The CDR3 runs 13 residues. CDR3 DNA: TGTGCCAGTAGTATATTTTCCACAGATACGCAGTATTTT. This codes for CASSIFSTDTQYF.